The text below deals with one TCR beta chain. This sample was included in a study of blood T cells in healthy people across ages. About the study: Using template switching, researchers captured about one barcoded beta molecule for each two T cells.

The V end was cut by 2 bases, the J end by 9 bases, with 14 bases between. CDR1 MNHEY and CDR2 SVGEGT come from the germline V gene. The CDR3 has 14 amino acids. Through a sample-barcoded 5' primer and a J-beta primer mix, a second PCR was run for roughly 7 to 12 cycles. TCRdb passed the 5' RACE reads through MiXCR, listing each CDR3 protein once. The sample yields around 780,000 distinct CDR3 sequences, roughly 24% seen once. These data were likewise used in another study, on T cells of mothers and their children. That study reports: In this cohort, donors were a few healthy Caucasian mothers plus their six children. Some 2.8 million TCR beta reads per child versus over 9.5 million per mother.

Sequencing was done on a sample of blood. The chain uses TRBV6-2 or TRBV6-3 and TRBJ2-1; D possibly matches TRBD1 or TRBD2 (6 bases each). This TCR was sampled from a boy under 18 in good health. The CDR3 sequence: CASSYLGGAGEQFF. In DNA, the CDR3 is TGTGCCAGCAGTTACCTCGGGGGCGCGGGTGAGCAGTTCTTC.